This T cell receptor beta chain was sequenced for a study of blood T cells in healthy people across ages. Study-level information: Through template switching, about one barcoded beta molecule was captured per two T cells, as measured in model experiments.

Next came a second PCR, run for about 7 to 12 cycles, which used a sample-barcoded 5' primer along with a J-beta primer mix. TCRdb fed the 5' RACE reads into MiXCR, producing one record per CDR3 protein. The data show 800,000 to 1,300,000 distinct CDR3 sequences, approximately 25% seen once. CDR1 and CDR2 (germline): SGHRS, YFSETQ. The V end was cut by 5 bases, the J end by 6 bases, with 6 bases between. The CDR3 runs to 11 residues. This clonotype was counted between two and nine times. Its antigen is unidentified. Regarding the study as a whole: Long-lived donors exceeded aged donors in naive CD4+ cells and diversity.

These data were likewise used in another study, on T cells of mothers and their children.

The chain carries TRBV5-1 and TRBJ2-1; D is unresolved. The TCR comes from a girl aged 2-10 years in good health. Source material: blood. For the CDR3, the DNA is TGCGCCAGCAGATTTGCCAATGAGCAGTTCTTC. Its protein product is CASRFANEQFF.